These 32 T cell receptor beta chains share one sample of origin, sequenced in a study of cytomegalovirus exposure and HLA in healthy donors. This PCR relied on a set of 60 Vbeta primers and 13 Jbeta primers. Clones were read by immunoSEQ multiplex PCR, and TCRdb kept only the in-frame ones, dropping some. The sample includes roughly 100,000 clones, almost 70% of them seen just once. Specimen: PBMCs. These receptors were taken from a man younger than 45 in good health and CMV-seronegative.

The V and J genes are TRBV5-4 and TRBJ2-5; 13 bases are shared with TRBD2. V shed 0 bases, J shed 5 bases, and the junction held 1 base outside the gene matches. Germline values: CDR1 SGHNT, CDR2 YYREEE (reference sequence). This CDR3 region has 15 residues. The CDR3 loop reads CASSLATSGGETQYF. The CDR3 nucleotides read TGTGCCAGCAGCTTGGCGACTAGCGGGGGGGAGACCCAGTACTTC.

The sample holds a few counts of this clone. The chain links TRBV5-1 to TRBJ2-5, with 11 bases fitting TRBD2. Trimming cost V 4 bases and J 5 bases; bases outside gene matches: 7. Germline CDR1 reads SGHRS; CDR2 reads YFSETQ. The CDR3 is 15 residues long. As DNA, the CDR3 is TGCGCCAGCAGCACGGGACTAGCGGCCTTGGAGACCCAGTACTTC. Its translation: CASSTGLAALETQYF. The full variable domain, rest sourced from reference TRBV5-1 and TRBJ2-5, is KAGVTQTPRYLIKTRGQQVTLSCSPISGHRSVSWYQQTPGQGLQFLFEYFSETQRNKGNFPGRFSGRQFSNSRSEMNVSTLELGDSALYLCASSTGLAALETQYFGPGTRLLVL.

With regard to this clone: Other DNA sequences from this sample encode an identical CDR3 as well. The chain combines TRBV18 with TRBJ1-1, with 7 nucleotides matching TRBD1. V was clipped by 3 bases and J by 3 bases; unmatched bases: 4. The length of the CDR3 is 14 residues. CDR1 is KGHSH, CDR2 LQKENI, per germline. The CDR3 DNA is TGTGCCAGCTCACCCGGGACAGATTACACTGAAGCTTTCTTT. It codes for CASSPGTDYTEAFF.

The chain couples TRBV11-3 to TRBJ2-3, with TRBD2 matching over 10 bases. Germline V CDR1 and CDR2: SGHNT, YENEEA. The CDR3 has 13 residues. V lost 10 bases, J lost 6 bases, and 7 bases stayed unmatched. The CDR3 bases are TGTGCCACCGCAGCGGGAGGGCGGGATACGCAGTATTTT. Amino acids: CATAAGGRDTQYF.

The gene calls are TRBV5-8 and TRBJ1-5, with a tentative D call TRBD1 (6 bases). Per the germline V gene, CDR1 is SGHTS and CDR2 is YDEGEE. There are 14 residues in the CDR3. V gave up 4 bases and J gave up 3 bases, with 11 bases separating them. The CDR3 DNA is TGTGCCAGCAGCACCGGACAGTACAATCAGCCCCAGCATTTT. The encoded protein is CASSTGQYNQPQHF. The entire variable domain, with the rest obtained from reference TRBV5-8 and TRBJ1-5, is as follows: EAGVTQSPTHLIKTRGQQATLRCSPISGHTSVYWYQQALGLGLQFLLWYDEGEERNRGNFPPRFSGRQFPNYSSELNVNALELEDSALYLCASSTGQYNQPQHFGDGTRLSIL.

The CDR3 nucleotides read TGTGCCAGCAGCTCGGACAGGCAACCTTACGAGCAGTACTTC. This translates into CASSSDRQPYEQYF. The V call is TRBV6-5, the J call TRBJ2-7; 7 nucleotides match TRBD1. This CDR3 has 14 residues. Per germline, CDR1 MNHEY and CDR2 SVGAGI. With V trimmed by 6 bases and J by 4 bases, 9 bases remained unmatched.

This clone was counted between two and nine times. V is TRBV2 and J is TRBJ1-3; D is unresolved. V was trimmed by 6 bases and J by 0 bases, leaving 6 bases between them. This CDR3 spans 13 amino acids. Germline V gives CDR1 SNHLY, CDR2 FYNNEI. The chain's CDR3 is CASRTSSGNTIYF. CDR3 coding DNA: TGTGCCAGCAGGACAAGCTCTGGAAACACCATATATTTT. Filled out from reference TRBV2 and TRBJ1-3, the complete variable domain reads EPEVTQTPSHQVTQMGQEVILRCVPISNHLYFYWYRQILGQKVEFLVSFYNNEISEKSEIFDDQFSVERPDGSNFTLKIRSTKLEDSAMYFCASRTSSGNTIYFGEGSWLTVV.

The chain employs TRBV9 and TRBJ2-5; D is possibly TRBD2 (6 bases). Judging by the DNA end, TRBJ2-7 fits better; the J call may be wrong. Germline CDR1 SGDLS, CDR2 YYNGEE. The CDR3 extends over 14 amino acids. CDR3 in amino acids: CASTPREVSYEQYF. CDR3 bases: TGTGCCAGCACCCCGAGGGAGGTCTCCTACGAGCAGTACTTC.

The V call is TRBV28, the J call TRBJ1-2; possible D gene TRBD1, 5 bases. The ends were cut back, 4 bases at V and 3 bases at J, with 15 bases in the middle. Germline V CDR1 and CDR2: MDHEN, SYDVKM. The CDR3 length is 15 residues. CDR3: CASSSPRVRYYGYTF. Here the CDR3 DNA reads TGTGCCAGCAGTTCCCCCAGGGTCAGGTACTATGGCTACACCTTC.

The chain is built from TRBV11-3 and TRBJ2-5; D perhaps matches TRBD1 (6 bases). Germline-derived CDR1 and CDR2 are SGHNT and YENEEA. The V gene lost 4 bases and the J gene lost 5 bases, with 17 bases spanning the gap. The CDR3 consists of 15 residues. CDR3 residues: CASSSGTQGGETQYF. The CDR3 DNA is TGTGCCAGCAGCTCCGGGACACAGGGCGGGGAGACCCAGTACTTC.

This clone was seen a few times. V and J are TRBV5-4 and TRBJ1-1; D is perhaps TRBD1 (6 bases). From germline, CDR1 is SGHNT and CDR2 YYREEE (reference sequence). V gave up 4 bases and J gave up 0 bases, with 13 bases separating them. This CDR3 comprises 15 residues. The CDR3: CASSPQGNMNTEAFF. CDR3 sequence (DNA): TGTGCCAGCAGCCCCCAGGGGAACATGAACACTGAAGCTTTCTTT. Variable domain in full (rest from reference TRBV5-4 and TRBJ1-1): ETGVTQSPTHLIKTRGQQVTLRCSSQSGHNTVSWYQQALGQGPQFIFQYYREEENGRGNFPPRFSGLQFPNYSSELNVNALELDDSALYLCASSPQGNMNTEAFFGQGTRLTVV.

This chain uses TRBV19 with TRBJ2-7; weak D call: TRBD1 (5 bases). The V and J ends lost 5 bases and 0 bases respectively, with 14 bases between them. From germline, CDR1 is LNHDA and CDR2 SQIVND (reference sequence). The CDR3 contains 15 residues. CDR3 in DNA: TGTGCCAGTAGTGCAGCAGGGAAATCCTCCTACGAGCAGTACTTC. This encodes CASSAAGKSSYEQYF.

This rearrangement joins TRBV6-5 to TRBJ2-1; 12 nucleotides align to TRBD2. The CDR3 sequence is 14 residues long. Germline V lookup: CDR1 MNHEY, CDR2 SVGAGI. V was pared by 6 bases and J by 5 bases, with 2 bases of the junction left unmatched. CDR3 residues: CASSLAGGDNEQFF. DNA of the CDR3: TGTGCCAGCAGCCTAGCGGGAGGGGACAATGAGCAGTTCTTC.

J is TRBJ1-1 and V is TRBV7-2; D call uncertain. Per the germline V gene, CDR1 is SGHTA and CDR2 is FQGNSA. V gave up 4 bases and J gave up 4 bases, with 13 bases separating them. This CDR3 is built from 14 residues. CDR3 DNA: TGTGCCAGCAGCTCCTACCTCTATGGCACTGAAGCTTTCTTT. As protein: CASSSYLYGTEAFF. Full variable domain (outside the CDR3, taken from reference TRBV7-2 and TRBJ1-1): GAGVSQSPSNKVTEKGKDVELRCDPISGHTALYWYRQSLGQGLEFLIYFQGNSAPDKSGLPSDRFSAERTGGSVSTLTIQRTQQEDSAVYLCASSSYLYGTEAFFGQGTRLTVV.

By sample fraction, this clone is medium-sized. V and J are TRBV10-3 and TRBJ2-3; TRBD2 agrees at 11 bases. CDR3 size: 14 residues. The junction had 3 bases not matched to a gene; V was cut back by 10 bases and J by 0 bases. Germline CDR1 is ENHRY and CDR2 is SYGVKD. The chain's CDR3 is CASGTSGSTDTQYF. The DNA for the CDR3 is TGTGCCAGCGGGACTAGCGGAAGCACAGATACGCAGTATTTT.

The rearrangement links TRBV6-6 to TRBJ1-1; no clear D gene. Germline values: CDR1 MNHNY, CDR2 SVGAGI (reference sequence). This CDR3 spans 14 amino acids. V lost 5 bases and J 1 base, leaving 11 bases between the germline ends. The CDR3 DNA reads as TGTGCCAGCAGTACCCGGGGAGCGAACACTGAAGCTTTCTTT. Translated, it gives CASSTRGANTEAFF.

The chain employs TRBV28 and TRBJ1-4; TRBD1 agrees at 9 bases. V lost 6 bases and J lost 8; bases outside the gene matches: 10. This CDR3 has 15 residues. Per germline, CDR1 MDHEN and CDR2 SYDVKM. Written as DNA, the CDR3 is TGTGCCAGCAGCTTACCGGGACAGGGAAGAGAAAAACTGTTTTTT. It codes for CASSLPGQGREKLFF. Full variable domain (missing parts from reference TRBV28 and TRBJ1-4): DVKVTQSSRYLVKRTGEKVFLECVQDMDHENMFWYRQDPGLGLRLIYFSYDVKMKEKGDIPEGYSVSREKKERFSLILESASTNQTSMYLCASSLPGQGREKLFFGSGTQLSVL.

This clone was seen more than once but under ten times. V usage is TRBV4-2 and J usage is TRBJ2-1, with 12 bases matching TRBD2. The CDR3 contains 16 residues. Trimming removed 4 bases from V and 7 bases from J; junction bases left unmatched: 8. CDR1 is LGHNA, CDR2 YNFKEQ, per germline. The CDR3, as DNA: TGTGCCAGCAGCCCTTCGACTAGCGGGAGTGAAAATGAGCAGTTCTTC. Amino acids: CASSPSTSGSENEQFF.

The chain recombines TRBV5-8 with TRBJ2-3; no clear D gene. This CDR3 region has 15 residues. V dropped 0 bases and J dropped 1 base, with 9 bases sitting between them. CDR1 and CDR2 from the germline V gene are SGHTS and YDEGEE. The CDR3 loop is CASSLGSRRTDTQYF. CDR3 coding DNA: TGTGCCAGCAGCTTGGGTAGCAGACGCACAGATACGCAGTATTTT. The whole variable domain, filled in from reference TRBV5-8 and TRBJ2-3, reads EAGVTQSPTHLIKTRGQQATLRCSPISGHTSVYWYQQALGLGLQFLLWYDEGEERNRGNFPPRFSGRQFPNYSSELNVNALELEDSALYLCASSLGSRRTDTQYFGPGTRLTVL.

The genes are TRBV20-1 and TRBJ2-5; tentative D call: TRBD2 (6 bases). V lost 5 bases, J lost 3 bases, and 7 bases lay in between. The germline gives CDR1 DFQATT, CDR2 SNEGSKA (reference sequence). The CDR3 loop spans 11 amino acids. CDR3: CSAWTKETQYF. The CDR3 DNA reads TGCAGTGCTTGGACTAAAGAGACCCAGTACTTC.

The J gene is TRBJ2-2, the V gene TRBV18; D is unresolved. The CDR3 sequence is 14 residues long. The germline V gene has CDR1 KGHSH and CDR2 LQKENI. The ends were cut back, 5 bases at V and 0 bases at J, with 7 bases in the middle. The CDR3 protein is CASSGLSNTGELFF. The CDR3 coding sequence is TGTGCCAGCTCAGGCCTCTCGAACACCGGGGAGCTGTTTTTT.

The chain combines TRBV5-6 with TRBJ1-3, with D unresolved. The CDR3 loop spans 14 amino acids. Per the germline V gene, CDR1 is SGHDT and CDR2 is YYEEEE. Trimming took 3 bases from V and 0 from J, leaving 7 bases between them. The CDR3 nucleotides read TGTGCCAGCAGCTCCTTGAGCTCTGGAAACACCATATATTTT. Translating gives CASSSLSSGNTIYF.

As to this clone: Distinct nucleotide sequences in the sample also encode this CDR3. The V call is TRBV19, the J call TRBJ1-4; possible D gene TRBD1, 5 bases. Germline loops: CDR1 LNHDA, CDR2 SQIVND (reference sequence). Trimming shortened V by 5 bases and J by 8 bases, and 12 bases separated the two germline ends. The CDR3 runs 13 residues. The CDR3 DNA sequence: TGTGCCAGTAGTGGCCAGGGAGGAGAAAAACTGTTTTTT. Its translation: CASSGQGGEKLFF.

The chain recombines TRBV28 with TRBJ2-5, with 7 nucleotides matching TRBD1. The CDR3 runs 15 residues. V was clipped by 6 bases and J by 2 bases; unmatched bases: 9. The germline gives CDR1 MDHEN, CDR2 SYDVKM. CDR3 DNA sequence: TGTGCCAGCAGCCATGACAGGGCGGAACAAGAGACCCAGTACTTC. Translation: CASSHDRAEQETQYF.

The table lists this clone with a count of one. This chain connects TRBV14 to TRBJ2-3, with a possible D match to TRBD2 (5 bases). CDR1 and CDR2 from the germline V gene are SGHDN and FVKESK. This CDR3 comprises 16 residues. The V end lost 2 bases, the J end lost 3 bases, and 15 bases lay between the germline ends. The CDR3 loop is CASSQIGGLSTDTQYF. The CDR3 DNA follows: TGTGCCAGCAGCCAAATTGGAGGTTTATCGACAGATACGCAGTATTTT.

A note on this clone: Other nucleotide sequences in the sample specify the same CDR3. The V call is TRBV7-2, the J call TRBJ1-2; D possibly corresponds to TRBD1 (6 bases). Germline values: CDR1 SGHTA, CDR2 FQGNSA. Deletions cut 3 bases from V and 3 bases from J, with 11 bases between. This CDR3 region has 14 residues. The CDR3 protein is CASSFLQGDYGYTF. DNA of the CDR3: TGTGCCAGCAGCTTTCTACAGGGCGACTATGGCTACACCTTC.

The CDR3 is CASSRLPGTSSYNEQFF. CDR3 DNA: TGCGCCAGCAGCCGTCTACCGGGGACTAGCTCCTACAATGAGCAGTTCTTC. The chain links TRBV4-1 to TRBJ2-1; 8 nucleotides agree with TRBD2. The germline V gene encodes CDR1 MGHRA and CDR2 YSYEKL. Trimming removed 4 bases from V and 0 bases from J; junction bases left unmatched: 8. This CDR3 spans 17 amino acids.

The chain uses TRBV5-1 and TRBJ1-1; 7 positions match TRBD1. Germline loops: CDR1 SGHRS, CDR2 YFSETQ. The CDR3 covers 15 residues. With 3 bases clipped from V and 4 bases from J, the junction kept 9 bases outside the gene matches. CDR3 sequence: CASSSGGGKGTEAFF. CDR3 bases: TGCGCCAGCAGCTCAGGGGGAGGAAAGGGCACTGAAGCTTTCTTT.

A few counts support this clone. The rearrangement links TRBV4-3 to TRBJ2-1; D is ambiguous. Trimming removed 0 bases at V and 0 bases at J, with 6 bases between. The CDR3 covers 15 residues. CDR1 and CDR2 from the germline V gene are LGHNA and YSLEER. CDR3 DNA: TGCGCCAGCAGCCAAGACACGAGCTCCTACAATGAGCAGTTCTTC. Translating gives CASSQDTSSYNEQFF.

The gene calls are TRBV15 and TRBJ2-3; D gene ambiguous. Germline CDR1 is LNHNV and CDR2 is YYDKDF (reference sequence). The CDR3 is made up of 15 amino acids. V gave up 0 bases and J gave up 0 bases, with 7 bases separating them. CDR3 sequence reads: CATSRDGESTDTQYF. The CDR3 nucleotides are TGTGCCACCAGCAGAGATGGAGAAAGCACAGATACGCAGTATTTT.

The chain joins TRBV10-3 to TRBJ2-3; D perhaps matches TRBD1 (6 bases). CDR1 is ENHRY, CDR2 SYGVKD, per germline. The CDR3 sequence is 13 residues long. Trimming removed 4 bases from V and 6 bases from J, with 11 bases in between. CDR3 loop: CAISGQERDTQYF. Here the CDR3 DNA reads TGTGCCATCAGTGGACAGGAGAGGGATACGCAGTATTTT.

J is TRBJ2-7 and V is TRBV11-3; D perhaps matches TRBD1 (5 bases). The CDR3 runs 15 residues. Germline V CDR1 and CDR2: SGHNT, YENEEA. V was shortened by 1 base and J by 1 base, with 11 bases between the two germline ends. CDR3 amino acids: CASSLGAGLSYEQYF. CDR3 DNA: TGTGCCAGCAGCTTAGGGGCAGGGCTGTCCTACGAGCAGTACTTC.